This entry lists 21 T cell receptor beta chains sequenced from one sample in a study of shared clonotypes between healthy human individuals. Sequencing used immunoSEQ multiplex PCR; TCRdb keeps in-frame clones, though not all of them. The sample contains nearly 500,000 clones, 70% to 80% of which appear only once. The sequenced material came from PBMCs. All receptors come from a woman between 35 and 50 years old in good health. Some clones in this sample may be carry-over from other donors' samples.

The chain employs TRBV7-9 and TRBJ1-3; D remains ambiguous. The V and J ends lost 4 bases and 0 bases respectively, with 19 bases between them. The CDR3 is 18 residues long. Germline CDR1 SEHNR, CDR2 FQNEAQ (reference sequence). For the CDR3, the DNA is TGTGCCAGCAGCTCCTCACCCGGTGGCAGGCTCTCTGGAAACACCATATATTTT. Residues: CASSSSPGGRLSGNTIYF.

This rearrangement joins TRBV19 to TRBJ2-2; 10 nucleotides match TRBD1. With V trimmed by 5 bases and J by 9 bases, 3 bases remained unmatched. CDR1 and CDR2 (germline): LNHDA, SQIVND (reference sequence). This CDR3 contains 13 residues. For the CDR3, the DNA is TGTGCCAGTAGTGACAGGGGGCGGCGGGAGCTGTTTTTT. This encodes CASSDRGRRELFF.

The J gene is TRBJ2-3, the V gene TRBV27; D tentatively reads TRBD1 or TRBD2 (5 bases each). The CDR3 sequence is 18 residues long. Germline-derived CDR1 and CDR2 are MNHEY and SMNVEV (reference sequence). Trimming cost V 6 bases and J 1 base, with 23 bases left between them. The CDR3 protein is CASSGTRVNPGGTDTQYF. Here the CDR3 DNA reads TGTGCCAGCAGCGGGACCAGGGTAAATCCGGGTGGCACAGATACGCAGTATTTT.

The chain combines TRBV15 with TRBJ2-4; D not resolved. The germline V gene encodes CDR1 LNHNV and CDR2 YYDKDF (reference sequence). V was cut by 0 bases and J by 8 bases, with 5 bases left in between. The CDR3 runs to 12 residues. The CDR3 bases are TGTGCCACCAGCAGAGAGGGTGACATTCAGTACTTC. It is translated as CATSREGDIQYF.

At least ten counts were recorded for this clone. This chain joins TRBV18 and TRBJ1-5, with TRBD1 matching 10 bases. CDR1 is KGHSH, CDR2 LQKENI, per germline. The CDR3 covers 15 residues. Trimming at V came to 3 bases and at J to 7 bases, leaving 6 bases not matched to a gene. The CDR3 here is CASSPSRDRGQPQHF. The CDR3 coding sequence is TGTGCCAGCTCACCTTCCCGGGACAGGGGACAGCCCCAGCATTTT.

This clone turned up a few times. This is likely a read error, given that the CDR3 carries no conserved phenylalanine or tryptophan at its end. The chain employs TRBV7-9 and TRBJ2-2; TRBD2 agrees at 8 bases. The V segment lost 6 bases and the J segment 0 bases; nucleotides outside the gene matches: 6. The CDR3 loop spans 16 amino acids. Looked up from germline, CDR1 is SEHNR and CDR2 is FQNEAQ (reference sequence). This CDR3 is CASRATSGPNTGELFL. For the CDR3, the DNA is TGTGCCAGCAGGGCCACTAGCGGACCGAACACCGGGGAGCTGTTTCTT.

The chain uses TRBV29-1 and TRBJ1-2; 8 bases fit TRBD1. Germline assignment: CDR1 SQVTM and CDR2 ANQGSEA. The CDR3 sequence is 16 residues long. V trimming: 1 base; J trimming: 4 bases; junction bases outside the gene matches: 11. In nucleotides, the CDR3 is TGCAGCGTTGAAGGCATAGACCGGACAGGGACCTATGGCTACACCTTC. Its translation: CSVEGIDRTGTYGYTF.

This clone turned up a few times. The chain recombines TRBV5-5 with TRBJ2-2, with D possibly matching TRBD1 (6 bases). V lost 4 bases, J lost 0 bases, and 10 bases lay in between. In germline, CDR1 is SGHKS, CDR2 YYEKEE (reference sequence). There are 15 residues in the CDR3. CDR3 nucleotide sequence: TGTGCCAGCAGCCCCTGGACAGCGAACACCGGGGAGCTGTTTTTT. This gives the protein CASSPWTANTGELFF. Drawing the rest from reference TRBV5-5 and TRBJ2-2, the complete variable domain is DAGVTQSPTHLIKTRGQQVTLRCSPISGHKSVSWYQQVLGQGPQFIFQYYEKEERGRGNFPDRFSARQFPNYSSELNVNALLLGDSALYLCASSPWTANTGELFFGEGSRLTVL.

The chain recombines TRBV19 with TRBJ2-7; D gene uncertain. V was clipped by 1 base and J by 6 bases, with 13 bases between them. The CDR3 contains 14 residues. Germline V CDR1 and CDR2: LNHDA, SQIVND (reference sequence). This CDR3 is CASSIAEGSVEQYF. Written as DNA, the CDR3 is TGTGCCAGTAGTATAGCGGAAGGTTCGGTCGAGCAGTACTTC.

This clone came up once. The chain couples TRBV18 to TRBJ2-7; D remains ambiguous. The CDR3 is 18 residues long. The germline CDR1 and CDR2 sequences are KGHSH and LQKENI. V lost 2 bases and J 1 base, leaving 21 bases between the germline ends. In nucleotides, the CDR3 is TGTGCCAGCTCACCAATCCTCCCCCAGGACCGAGGATCCTACGAGCAGTACTTC. Translating gives CASSPILPQDRGSYEQYF. Full variable domain (remainder filled in from reference TRBV18 and TRBJ2-7): NAGVMQNPRHLVRRRGQEARLRCSPMKGHSHVYWYRQLPEEGLKFMVYLQKENIIDESGMPKERFSAEFPKEGPSILRIQQVVRGDSAAYFCASSPILPQDRGSYEQYFGPGTRLTVT.

This clone was detected a few times. This chain links TRBV6-5 with TRBJ2-5; TRBD2 matches at 7 bases. From germline, CDR1 is MNHEY and CDR2 SVGAGI. CDR3 length: 15 residues. The V segment lost 0 bases and the J segment 5 bases; nucleotides outside the gene matches: 6. The DNA of the CDR3 is TGTGCCAGCAGTTACTCGCTAGCGGAGGATGAGACCCAGTACTTC. Translation: CASSYSLAEDETQYF.

This chain connects TRBV5-4 to TRBJ1-1; possible D gene TRBD1, 5 bases. Trimming cost V 4 bases and J 3 bases, with 16 bases left between them. This CDR3 has 15 amino acids. Germline V gives CDR1 SGHNT, CDR2 YYREEE (reference sequence). The CDR3 here is CASSNPSGGDTEAFF. The CDR3 DNA sequence: TGTGCCAGCAGCAACCCTAGTGGGGGGGACACTGAAGCTTTCTTT.

Details on this clone: With only one base between it and a far larger clone, this is likely a read error. CDR3 sequence: CASSPRTDTQYF. The CDR3 DNA sequence: TGTGCCAGCAGCCCCCGCACAGATACGCAGTATTTT. V usage is TRBV7-9 and J usage is TRBJ2-3, with D unresolved. The CDR3 runs to 12 residues. Trimming removed 5 bases from V and 1 base from J, with 4 bases in between. Germline values: CDR1 SEHNR, CDR2 FQNEAQ (reference sequence).

This rearrangement joins TRBV7-2 to TRBJ1-6, with 8 bases lining up with TRBD1. The CDR3 is 13 amino acids. The junction had 0 bases not matched to a gene; V was cut back by 5 bases and J by 6 bases. Germline V gene data show CDR1 as SGHTA and CDR2 as FQGNSA. The CDR3 DNA reads as TGTGCCAGCAGCGACAGGGGTAATTCACCCCTCCACTTT. This sequence encodes CASSDRGNSPLHF.

This clone occurred once. The chain is built from TRBV29-1 and TRBJ2-3; TRBD2 matches at 11 bases. The V and J ends lost 5 bases and 0 bases, in that order; junction bases with no gene match: 16. The CDR3 consists of 19 residues. Germline V CDR1 and CDR2: SQVTM, ANQGSEA. CDR3 sequence (DNA): TGCAGCGTTACCCCTCTGGTAGCGGGAGGGAAGAGTAGCACAGATACGCAGTATTTT. It encodes CSVTPLVAGGKSSTDTQYF.

This clone was counted ten times or more. Other DNA sequences of this sample code for an identical CDR3. The CDR3 bases are TGCAGCGTTGCTCTCGGCACAGATACGCAGTATTTT. As protein: CSVALGTDTQYF. The rearrangement uses TRBV29-1 and TRBJ2-3; D gene ambiguous. V was shortened by 4 bases and J by 1 base, with 6 bases between the two germline ends. The CDR3 is 12 amino acids. The germline CDR1 and CDR2 sequences are SQVTM and ANQGSEA.

This clone was found a few times. The rearrangement uses TRBV4-2 and TRBJ2-2, with unresolved D. The CDR3 runs to 13 residues. V was clipped by 0 bases and J by 6 bases, with 5 bases between them. Germline CDR1 is LGHNA and CDR2 is YNFKEQ. CDR3 amino acids: CASSQDGAGELFF. The CDR3 DNA sequence: TGTGCCAGCAGCCAAGATGGGGCCGGGGAGCTGTTTTTT.

The chain has TRBV7-3 and TRBJ2-2; no clear D. The CDR3 length is 14 residues. The V end lost 5 bases, the J end lost 6 bases, and 13 bases lay between the germline ends. The V gene's germline CDR1 is SGHTA and CDR2 FQGTGA. This CDR3 reads CASSPLHGAGELFF. The CDR3 DNA reads as TGTGCCAGCAGCCCCTTGCACGGAGCCGGGGAGCTGTTTTTT.

V usage is TRBV29-1 and J usage is TRBJ2-3; D call uncertain. CDR1 SQVTM and CDR2 ANQGSEA come from the germline V gene. This CDR3 is built from 10 residues. V was pared by 4 bases and J by 6 bases, with 5 bases between. The CDR3 loop is CSVVADTQYF. DNA of the CDR3: TGCAGCGTTGTGGCTGATACGCAGTATTTT.

This clone showed up just once. The rearrangement joins TRBV7-8 to TRBJ2-1, with D tentatively TRBD2 (6 bases). Germline lookup yields CDR1 SGHVS and CDR2 FQNEAQ. Deletions cut 2 bases from V and 11 bases from J, with 13 bases between. CDR3 length equals 13 residues. CDR3 protein: CASSLPGGNQQFF. CDR3 DNA sequence: TGTGCCAGCAGCTTACCTGGAGGGAATCAGCAGTTCTTC.

The table lists this clone with a few counts. This chain links TRBV2 with TRBJ1-4; the D is unclear. Germline V CDR1 and CDR2: SNHLY, FYNNEI. V lost 7 bases to trimming and J lost 4 bases, with 13 bases between them. There are 14 residues in the CDR3. DNA of the CDR3: TGTGCCAGCATCCTCGGAACACGTAATGAAAAACTGTTTTTT. Protein product: CASILGTRNEKLFF. Using reference TRBV2 and TRBJ1-4 for the parts outside the CDR3, the full variable domain is EPEVTQTPSHQVTQMGQEVILRCVPISNHLYFYWYRQILGQKVEFLVSFYNNEISEKSEIFDDQFSVERPDGSNFTLKIRSTKLEDSAMYFCASILGTRNEKLFFGSGTQLSVL.